Sequencing of this T cell receptor (beta chain) was carried out in a study of T cell responses to AZD1222 COVID-19 vaccine. Study information: Second doses that came at about 4 or about 12 weeks were put together.

V lost 0 bases and J lost 8; bases outside the gene matches: 6. The CDR3 consists of 14 residues. Germline CDR1 reads LNHNV; CDR2 reads YYDKDF (reference sequence). Overall study results and limits: Donors skewed white British and female; clonal diversity was possibly underestimated.

As regards this clone: Its antigen is still unknown.

Method: immunoSEQ multiplex PCR; TCRdb's copy keeps in-frame clones and lacks some. The profile covers some 130,000 clones, with 70% to 90% appearing a single time and 1.9% taken by the ten largest. The receptor was derived from an adult in good health. The V and J genes are TRBV15 and TRBJ1-2; TRBD1 matches 7 bases. This specimen consisted of peripheral blood, obtained on day 0 of AZD1222 vaccination. The CDR3 DNA is TGTGCCACCAGCAGAGATCGGGACAGAGGGGGCTACACCTTC. Protein product: CATSRDRDRGGYTF.